Each of the 21 T cell receptor beta chains below was sequenced from the same sample in a study of blood T cells in healthy people across ages. Combining a sample-barcoded 5' primer with a J-beta primer mix, a second PCR ran for roughly 7 to 12 cycles. TCRdb re-analysed the 5' RACE reads in MiXCR, keeping a single row per CDR3 protein. The table has around 1,800,000 distinct CDR3 sequences, about 39% seen once; the top ten hold more than 20%. The material sequenced was blood. These receptors all stem from a human donor in good health.

This clonotype came up a few times. The chain uses TRBV9 and TRBJ2-1; perhaps TRBD2 as D (6 bases). Germline CDR1 reads SGDLS; CDR2 reads YYNGEE. CDR3 length: 15 residues. V was cut by 0 bases and J by 3 bases, with 10 bases left in between. CDR3 nucleotides: TGTGCCAGCAGCGTAGGATCGGGGGACTACAATGAGCAGTTCTTC. This translates into CASSVGSGDYNEQFF.

About this clonotype: A much larger clone lies a single base off, so this may be a read error. The chain recombines TRBV6-2 or TRBV6-3 with TRBJ2-4; D may correspond to TRBD1 or TRBD2 (5 bases each). Gene TRBJ2-7 matches the end of the DNA better, so the J call may be wrong. Germline loops: CDR1 MNHEY, CDR2 SVGEGT. The length of the CDR3 is 14 residues. CDR3 DNA: TGTGTCAGCAGTTACGAGGGACCCTTCTACGAGCAGTACTTC. Protein sequence: CVSSYEGPFYEQYF.

This sequence joins TRBV12-3 or TRBV12-4 and TRBJ1-1; D possibly corresponds to TRBD1 (5 bases). The CDR3 is 15 residues long. Trimming shortened V by 5 bases and J by 4 bases, and 17 bases separated the two germline ends. This chain's CDR3 is CASSPGRGRGTEAFF. CDR3 sequence (DNA): TGTGCCAGCAGTCCCGGTCGGGGGAGGGGCACTGAAGCTTTCTTT.

Only a few counts were recorded for this clonotype. The gene calls are TRBV7-8 and TRBJ2-1; 7 nucleotides align to TRBD1. CDR3 size: 18 residues. The germline V gene has CDR1 SGHVS and CDR2 FQNEAQ. With V trimmed by 2 bases and J by 10 bases, 20 bases remained unmatched. Here the CDR3 DNA reads TGTGCCAGCAGCTTATTGAGGGAGAATCCAAAGGGGGCTACGGAGCAGTTCTTC. It yields the protein CASSLLRENPKGATEQFF. The whole variable domain, remainder taken from reference TRBV7-8 and TRBJ2-1, is GAGVSQSPRYKVAKRGQDVALRCDPISGHVSLFWYQQALGQGPEFLTYFQNEAQLDKSGLPSDRFFAERPEGSVSTLKIQRTQQEDSAVYLCASSLLRENPKGATEQFFGPGTRLTVL.

This clonotype was seen only a few times. The gene calls are TRBV7-2 and TRBJ2-7; D gene uncertain. The CDR3 consists of 14 residues. Germline V gives CDR1 SGHTA, CDR2 FQGNSA. The V end was cut by 0 bases, the J end by 5 bases, with 11 bases between. CDR3 sequence (DNA): TGTGCCAGCAGCTTAGCTGGAATTCCCCACGAGCAGTACTTC. It specifies CASSLAGIPHEQYF.

This clonotype has just a few counts. The genes are TRBV4-2 and TRBJ2-7, with 8 bases aligning to TRBD1. The CDR3 runs to 15 residues. From germline, CDR1 is LGHNA and CDR2 YNFKEQ. Trimming took 4 bases from V and 4 from J; bases not matched to a gene: 9. This CDR3 reads CASSLSSDRAYEQYF. CDR3 DNA: TGTGCCAGCAGCCTAAGCTCGGACAGGGCATACGAGCAGTACTTC.

This CDR3 is CASSHPGNPIGEQYF. Written as DNA, the CDR3 is TGTGCCAGCAGCCATCCGGGTAACCCCATAGGAGAGCAGTACTTC. The chain has TRBV3-1 and TRBJ2-5; D uncertain. Germline CDR1 is LGHDT and CDR2 is YNNKEL (reference sequence). CDR3 length: 15 amino acids. V lost 3 bases and J lost 11, with 22 bases in between.

The chain recombines TRBV20-1 with TRBJ1-1, with TRBD1 as a possible D gene (6 bases). This CDR3 contains 14 residues. Per germline, CDR1 DFQATT and CDR2 SNEGSKA (reference sequence). Trimming pared 4 bases from V and 2 bases from J, leaving 14 bases between. CDR3 amino acids: CSAMIRGANTEAFF. CDR3 nucleotides: TGCAGTGCTATGATTCGGGGGGCCAACACTGAAGCTTTCTTT.

This chain uses TRBV10-3 with TRBJ1-1; tentatively, D is TRBD1 (5 bases). This CDR3 is 14 amino acids long. Germline V gene lookup returns CDR1 ENHRY and CDR2 SYGVKD. Trimming took 2 bases from V and 4 from J, leaving 11 bases between them. The CDR3 spells CAISEVPGATEAFF. For the CDR3, the DNA is TGTGCCATCAGTGAGGTCCCCGGGGCCACTGAAGCTTTCTTT.

For this clonotype: The CDR3 end shows no conserved phenylalanine or tryptophan, and so a read error is likely. The chain carries TRBV24-1 and TRBJ2-5; D is uncertain. The CDR3 consists of 13 residues. Trimming removed 4 bases from V and 2 bases from J, with 7 bases in between. Germline V lookup: CDR1 KGHDR, CDR2 SFDVKD. CDR3 loop: CATSETLQETQYL. Written as DNA, the CDR3 is TGTGCCACCAGTGAAACCTTACAAGAGACCCAGTACCTC.

This clonotype came up once. The rearrangement joins TRBV5-4 to TRBJ2-2, with TRBD2 as a possible D gene (5 bases). The germline V and J ends were trimmed by 3 bases and 2 bases, with 14 bases remaining between them. The CDR3 runs 16 residues. Per the germline V gene, CDR1 is SGHNT and CDR2 is YYREEE (reference sequence). The CDR3 sequence: CASSSTTNQNTGELFF. The CDR3 region has the DNA TGTGCCAGCAGCTCAACGACTAACCAAAACACCGGGGAGCTGTTTTTT.

The genes are TRBV7-2 and TRBJ2-3; TRBD2 agrees at 9 bases. Trimming removed 5 bases from V and 2 bases from J; junction bases left unmatched: 8. CDR1 SGHTA and CDR2 FQGNSA come from the germline V gene. CDR3 length: 16 amino acids. For the CDR3, the DNA is TGTGCCAGCAGCACAAGACTAGCGGTCCACACAGATACGCAGTATTTT. It encodes CASSTRLAVHTDTQYF.

This clonotype appeared a few times. This chain uses TRBV7-2 with TRBJ1-1; 7 bases match TRBD1. Germline V gives CDR1 SGHTA, CDR2 FQGNSA. The CDR3 has 14 amino acids. V was clipped by 6 bases and J by 4 bases; unmatched bases: 8. CDR3 coding DNA: TGTGCCAGCAGGGGGGACAGTTTATTCACTGAAGCTTTCTTT. Amino acid sequence: CASRGDSLFTEAFF.

This chain uses TRBV12-3 or TRBV12-4 with TRBJ2-3; 8 bases agree with TRBD1. The CDR3 has 14 amino acids. V trimming: 3 bases; J trimming: 5 bases; junction bases outside the gene matches: 4. The CDR3 DNA reads as TGTGCCAGCAGTTTCGACAGGGGTGTAGATACGCAGTATTTT. Translation gives CASSFDRGVDTQYF.

The chain has TRBV4-1 and TRBJ2-7; TRBD1 is a possible D gene (5 bases). V lost 1 base, J lost 3 bases, and 10 bases lay in between. The CDR3 runs to 14 residues. The germline V gene encodes CDR1 MGHRA and CDR2 YSYEKL. The CDR3 DNA reads as TGCGCCAGCAGCCAAGCACAGGCGGACTACGAGCAGTACTTC. Amino acids: CASSQAQADYEQYF.

The V and J genes are TRBV12-3 or TRBV12-4 and TRBJ2-5; 8 nucleotides line up with TRBD1. The CDR3 spans 14 residues. The V and J ends lost 5 bases and 5 bases, in that order; junction bases with no gene match: 7. The CDR3 loop reads CASSGQGIDETQYF. DNA of the CDR3: TGTGCCAGCAGTGGACAGGGCATCGATGAGACCCAGTACTTC.

This rearrangement joins TRBV4-3 to TRBJ2-7, with D possibly being TRBD2 (6 bases). The germline V and J ends were trimmed by 1 base and 7 bases, with 14 bases remaining between them. The CDR3 covers 14 residues. The germline CDR1 and CDR2 sequences are LGHNA and YSLEER. The CDR3 DNA is TGCGCCAGCAGCCAAGTCGGGGGAATGGGGGAGCAGTACTTC. This codes for CASSQVGGMGEQYF.

The chain recombines TRBV5-1 with TRBJ1-2; 8 bases map to TRBD1. The V and J ends lost 3 bases and 1 base, in that order; junction bases with no gene match: 8. The CDR3 has 16 residues. Per the germline V gene, CDR1 is SGHRS and CDR2 is YFSETQ. The CDR3 coding sequence is TGCGCCAGCAGCTCGGGACAGGCAAACTTTAACTATGGCTACACCTTC. It encodes CASSSGQANFNYGYTF.

J is TRBJ2-1 and V is TRBV9; D is unresolved. Germline CDR1 and CDR2: SGDLS and YYNGEE. Trimming removed 3 bases at V and 0 bases at J, with 7 bases between. There are 14 residues in the CDR3. CDR3 loop: CASSEHSSYNEQFF. The DNA for the CDR3 is TGTGCCAGCAGCGAACACAGCTCCTACAATGAGCAGTTCTTC.

Many counts were recorded for this clonotype. The chain joins TRBV12-3 or TRBV12-4 to TRBJ2-3; TRBD1 agrees at 7 bases. V lost 8 bases and J lost 6; bases outside the gene matches: 5. The CDR3 has 12 residues. The CDR3: CASGQGGDTQYF. The CDR3 DNA reads as TGTGCCAGCGGACAAGGGGGCGATACGCAGTATTTT.

This clonotype has more than one count but fewer than ten. The chain has TRBV2 and TRBJ1-5; 8 bases are shared with TRBD1. Trimming took 8 bases from V and 2 from J; bases not matched to a gene: 5. This CDR3 spans 14 amino acids. The V gene's germline CDR1 is SNHLY and CDR2 FYNNEI. The CDR3 bases are TGTGCCAGCCTCAAGACAGGGGGCAATCAGCCCCAGCATTTT. As protein: CASLKTGGNQPQHF.